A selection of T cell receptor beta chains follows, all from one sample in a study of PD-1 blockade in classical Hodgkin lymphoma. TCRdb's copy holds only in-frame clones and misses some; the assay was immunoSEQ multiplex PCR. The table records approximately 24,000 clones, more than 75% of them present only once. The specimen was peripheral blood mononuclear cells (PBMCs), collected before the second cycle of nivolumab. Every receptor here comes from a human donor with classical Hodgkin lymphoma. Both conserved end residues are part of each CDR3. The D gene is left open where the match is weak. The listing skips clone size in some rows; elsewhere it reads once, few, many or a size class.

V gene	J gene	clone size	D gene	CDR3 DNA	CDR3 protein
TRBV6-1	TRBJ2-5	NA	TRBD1	TGTGCCAGCAGTGAAGGGCAGGGGGCAGAGACCCAGTACTTC	CASSEGQGAETQYF
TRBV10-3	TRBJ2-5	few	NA	TGTGCCATCAGTGGTGGGCTTCAAGAGACCCAGTACTTC	CAISGGLQETQYF
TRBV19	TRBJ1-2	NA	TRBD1	TGTGCCAGTAGTATTCCGGACAGGATGGGAGACGGCTACACCTTC	CASSIPDRMGDGYTF
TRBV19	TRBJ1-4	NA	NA	TGTGCCAGTAGTTCCCTACCGGGCCTAGGAGGGCAAAATGAAAAACTGTTTTTT	CASSSLPGLGGQNEKLFF
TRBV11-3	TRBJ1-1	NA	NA	TGTGCCAGCAGCTTAGATCGGGGAACCACTGAAGCTTTCTTT	CASSLDRGTTEAFF
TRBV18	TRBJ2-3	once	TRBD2	TGTGCCAGCTCACCAGGGACTAGCGGGACTACTAGCACAGATACGCAGTATTTT	CASSPGTSGTTSTDTQYF
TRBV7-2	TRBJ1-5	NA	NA	TGTGCCAGCAGCTTTTGGTTCGGTCAGCCCCAGCATTTT	CASSFWFGQPQHF
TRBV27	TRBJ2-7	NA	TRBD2	TGTGCCAGCAGTCAGACTAGCGGCTCCTCCTACGAGCAGTACTTC	CASSQTSGSSYEQYF
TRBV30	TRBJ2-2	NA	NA	TGTGCCTGGAGTACCCTCTTCCGGCTTAACACCGGGGAGCTGTTTTTT	CAWSTLFRLNTGELFF
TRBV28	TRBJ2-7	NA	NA	TGTGCCAGCAGTCCCGGGGCCGTGCGCCTCTACGAGCAGTACTTC	CASSPGAVRLYEQYF
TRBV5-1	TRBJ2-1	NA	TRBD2	TGCGCCAGCAGTCCTGGACTAGCGGGGGGGCAGAATGAGCAGTTCTTC	CASSPGLAGGQNEQFF
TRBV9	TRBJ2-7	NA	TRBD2	TGTGCCAGCAGCGCCGCCGGGACTAGCGGGAACGAGCAGTACTTC	CASSAAGTSGNEQYF
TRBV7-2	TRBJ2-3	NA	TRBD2	TGTGCCAGCAGCTCAATGGCTAGCGGGGGCCTGGGGGGCACAGATACGCAGTATTTT	CASSSMASGGLGGTDTQYF
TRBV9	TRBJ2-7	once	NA	TGTGCCAGCAGCCCCTCTTGGCAGGGGAGCCACGAGCAGTACTTC	CASSPSWQGSHEQYF
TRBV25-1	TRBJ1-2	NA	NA	TGTGCCAGCAGTGATCCCGGGTCAGGGTTTGGCTACACCTTC	CASSDPGSGFGYTF
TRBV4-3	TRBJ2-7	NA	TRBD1	TGCGCCAGCAGCCTTGGGACAGGGAACTACGAGCAGTACTTC	CASSLGTGNYEQYF
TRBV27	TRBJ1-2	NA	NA	TGTGCCAGCAGTTTTGGAGGGGGGCTCAGCTATGGCTACACCTTC	CASSFGGGLSYGYTF
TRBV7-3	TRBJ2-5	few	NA	TGTGCCAGCAGCTTATTTCCCACTAGCATGAAAGAGACCCAGTACTTC	CASSLFPTSMKETQYF
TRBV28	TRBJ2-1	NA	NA	TGTGCCACTCACCGGAGGGGGGGTATATCGATCTCCTACAATGAGCAGTTCTTC	CATHRRGGISISYNEQFF
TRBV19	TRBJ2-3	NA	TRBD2	TGTGCCAGTAGTATCGGGGGGGGCACAGATACGCAGTATTTT	CASSIGGGTDTQYF
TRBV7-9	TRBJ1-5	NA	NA	TGTGCCAGCAGCTTAGCGGGTTACAATCAGCCCCAGCATTTT	CASSLAGYNQPQHF
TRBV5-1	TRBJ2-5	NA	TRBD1	TGCGCCAGCAGCTTGGCGGACAGGGGGCGAGGAGAGACCCAGTACTTC	CASSLADRGRGETQYF
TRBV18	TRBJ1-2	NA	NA	TGTGCCAGCTCCCCCTCGGGGGAGGGCCTAAGGAAAGGCTACACCTTC	CASSPSGEGLRKGYTF
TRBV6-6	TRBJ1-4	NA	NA	TGTGCCAGCAGTGCGGGACGGAGTAATGAAAAACTGTTTTTT	CASSAGRSNEKLFF
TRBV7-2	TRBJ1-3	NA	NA	TGTGCCAGCAGCTTAGGATGGACAAGTAATTCTGGAAACACCATATATTTT	CASSLGWTSNSGNTIYF
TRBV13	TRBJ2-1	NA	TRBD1	TGTGCCAGCAGCACTAGACAGGGGACGATCAATGAGCAGTTCTTC	CASSTRQGTINEQFF
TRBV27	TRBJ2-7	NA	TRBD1	TGTGCCAGCAGTCTGCAACAGGGGGGCACCTACGAGCAGTACTTC	CASSLQQGGTYEQYF
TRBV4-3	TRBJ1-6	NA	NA	TGCGCCAGCAGCCAAGCCCGTTCATCACCCCTCCACTTT	CASSQARSSPLHF
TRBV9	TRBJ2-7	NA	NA	TGTGCCAGCAGCGGCACAGGGGGGGCCTACGAGCAGTACTTC	CASSGTGGAYEQYF
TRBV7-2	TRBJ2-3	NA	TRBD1	TGTGCCAGCAGCTTAGCGGCCAGGGGGATCACAGATACGCAGTATTTT	CASSLAARGITDTQYF
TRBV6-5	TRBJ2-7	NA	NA	TGTGCCACTTTGGGTTGGGCAGGGGCCTACGAGCAGTACTTC	CATLGWAGAYEQYF
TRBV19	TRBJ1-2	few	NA	TGTGCCAGTAGTACCCGAACCTATGGCTACACCTTC	CASSTRTYGYTF
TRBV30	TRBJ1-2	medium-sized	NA	TGTGCCTCAACCGGGGTTAATGGCTACACCTTC	CASTGVNGYTF
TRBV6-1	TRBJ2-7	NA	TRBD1	TGTGCCAGCAGTGTCGGGACAGGGTCCTACGAGCAGTACTTC	CASSVGTGSYEQYF
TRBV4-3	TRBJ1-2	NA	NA	TGCGCCAGCAGCCAAGAGGTTTACGAGGGGGACTTTTATGGCTACACCTTC	CASSQEVYEGDFYGYTF
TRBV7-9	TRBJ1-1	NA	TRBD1	TGTGCCAGCAGCCACAGGGGGGGTACGGACACTGAAGCTTTCTTT	CASSHRGGTDTEAFF
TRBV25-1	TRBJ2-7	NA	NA	TGTGCCAGCAGTTATCCGGGGGGCCGCCACGAGCAGTACTTC	CASSYPGGRHEQYF
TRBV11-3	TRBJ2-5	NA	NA	TGTGCCAGCAGCTCCGGGAATTCCTTCGGAGAGACCCAGTACTTC	CASSSGNSFGETQYF
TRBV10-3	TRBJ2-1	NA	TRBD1	TGTGCCATCAGGGCAGGGACAGGCTCCTACAATGAGCAGTTCTTC	CAIRAGTGSYNEQFF
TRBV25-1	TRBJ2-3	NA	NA	TGTGCCAGCAGTGAATATGGGTCGGGGGCAGATACGCAGTATTTT	CASSEYGSGADTQYF
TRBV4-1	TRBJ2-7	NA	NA	TGCGCCAGCAGCCCGAACCACCCCACTAGCTACGAGCAGTACTTC	CASSPNHPTSYEQYF
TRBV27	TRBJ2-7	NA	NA	TGTGCCAGCAGCTTCGGGACGGACTACGAGCAGTACTTC	CASSFGTDYEQYF
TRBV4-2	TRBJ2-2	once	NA	TGTGCCAGCAGCATCCTAGGGGTAGGCACCGGGGAGCTGTTTTTT	CASSILGVGTGELFF
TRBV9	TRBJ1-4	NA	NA	TGTGCCAGCAGCCCCCTAGGAGGGGGGAGTAACGAAAAACTGTTTTTT	CASSPLGGGSNEKLFF
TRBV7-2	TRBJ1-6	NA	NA	TGTGCCAGCAGCTTTTCACAGACCTCTAATTCACCCCTCCACTTT	CASSFSQTSNSPLHF
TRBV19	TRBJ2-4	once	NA	TGTGCCAGTAGAGTGACCTACCTAGCCAAAAACATTCAGTACTTC	CASRVTYLAKNIQYF
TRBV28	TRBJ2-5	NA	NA	TGTGCCAGCAGTCCCAGCGTAGGGACCCAGTACTTC	CASSPSVGTQYF
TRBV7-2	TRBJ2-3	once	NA	TGTGCCAGCAGCCAAAACCCCACTGGCACAGATACGCAGTATTTT	CASSQNPTGTDTQYF
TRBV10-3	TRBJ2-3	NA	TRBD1	TGTGCCATCAGTCTTGACAGGGCGGGCCCAGATACGCAGTATTTT	CAISLDRAGPDTQYF
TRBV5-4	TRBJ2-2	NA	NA	TGTGCCAGCAGCGGGGGGGCCAACACCGGGGAGCTGTTTTTT	CASSGGANTGELFF
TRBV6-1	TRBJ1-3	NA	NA	TGTGCCAGCAGTGAATTCGGAGGGGCTAGGGGAAACACCATATATTTT	CASSEFGGARGNTIYF
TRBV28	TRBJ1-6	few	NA	TGTGCCAGCAGTCCCCCGACAGGCAGCTCCTATAATTCACCCCTCCACTTT	CASSPPTGSSYNSPLHF
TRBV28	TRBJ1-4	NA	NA	TGTGCCAGCAGTAGGACGATAGGACGGGAAAAACTGTTTTTT	CASSRTIGREKLFF
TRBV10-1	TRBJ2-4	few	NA	TGCGCCAGCAGTGAGACGTACTTGAAAAACATTCAGTACTTC	CASSETYLKNIQYF
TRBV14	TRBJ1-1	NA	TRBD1	TGTGCCAGCAGCCAAGGTCGGTGGGACAGGGGTTATGGGAACACTGAAGCTTTCTTT	CASSQGRWDRGYGNTEAFF
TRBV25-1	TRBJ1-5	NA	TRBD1	TGTGCCAGCAGTGAAACAGGGGACCAGCCCCAGCATTTT	CASSETGDQPQHF
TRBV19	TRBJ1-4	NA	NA	TGTGCCAGTAGTAGCCGGGACCTCAGGGGTGAAAAACTGTTTTTT	CASSSRDLRGEKLFF
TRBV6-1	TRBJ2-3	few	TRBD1	TGTGCCGTTAAGCCCCGGGACAGACCCACAGATACGCAGTATTTT	CAVKPRDRPTDTQYF
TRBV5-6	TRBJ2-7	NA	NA	TGTGCCAGCAGCTTGCGCTATCCGGGGGATCCAAACTACGAGCAGTACTTC	CASSLRYPGDPNYEQYF
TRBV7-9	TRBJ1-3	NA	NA	TGTGCCAGCAGCTTCGACTACGACAGTTCTGGAAACACCATATATTTT	CASSFDYDSSGNTIYF